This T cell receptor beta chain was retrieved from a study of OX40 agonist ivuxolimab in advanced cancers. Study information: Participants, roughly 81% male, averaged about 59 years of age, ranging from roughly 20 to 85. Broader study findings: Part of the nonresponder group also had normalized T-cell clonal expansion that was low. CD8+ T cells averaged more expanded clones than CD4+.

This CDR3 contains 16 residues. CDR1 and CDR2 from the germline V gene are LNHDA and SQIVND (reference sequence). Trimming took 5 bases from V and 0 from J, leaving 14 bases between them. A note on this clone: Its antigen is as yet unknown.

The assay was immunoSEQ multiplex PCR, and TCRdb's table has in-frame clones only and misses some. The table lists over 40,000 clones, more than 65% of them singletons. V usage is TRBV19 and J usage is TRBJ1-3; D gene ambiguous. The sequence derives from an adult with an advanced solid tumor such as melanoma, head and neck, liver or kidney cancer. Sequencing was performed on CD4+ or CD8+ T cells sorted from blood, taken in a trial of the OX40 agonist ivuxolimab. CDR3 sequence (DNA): TGTGCCAGTAGTCCTACCCAGGCATTCTCTGGAAACACCATATATTTT. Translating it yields CASSPTQAFSGNTIYF. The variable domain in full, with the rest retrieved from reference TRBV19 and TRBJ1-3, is DGGITQSPKYLFRKEGQNVTLSCEQNLNHDAMYWYRQDPGQGLRLIYYSQIVNDFQKGDIAEGYSVSREKKESFPLTVTSAQKNPTAFYLCASSPTQAFSGNTIYFGEGSWLTVV.